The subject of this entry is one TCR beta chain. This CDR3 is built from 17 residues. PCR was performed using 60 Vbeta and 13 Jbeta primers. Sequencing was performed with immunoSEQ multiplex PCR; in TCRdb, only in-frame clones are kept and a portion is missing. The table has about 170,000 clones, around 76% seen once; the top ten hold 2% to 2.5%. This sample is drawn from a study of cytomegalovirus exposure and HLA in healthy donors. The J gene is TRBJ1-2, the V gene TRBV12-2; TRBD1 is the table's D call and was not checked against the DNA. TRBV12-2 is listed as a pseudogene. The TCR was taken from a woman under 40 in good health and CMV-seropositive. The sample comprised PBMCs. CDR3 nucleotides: TGTGCAAGTCGCCCAGAGGGACAGGGGAGTCTCGGGGCTGGCTACACCTTC. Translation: CASRPEGQGSLGAGYTF.